The T cell receptor (beta chain) under discussion was sequenced for a study of regulatory T cells in long-lasting Graves disease (dated by TCRdb to about 2021). Background on the whole study: Newly diagnosed Graves' disease patients had taken antithyroid drugs for less than 3 months. A total of about 35 samples underwent TCR sequencing, from roughly 13 patients with persistent Graves' disease and some 20 patients with newly diagnosed Graves' disease. Patients with persistent Graves' disease were compared with patients with newly diagnosed Graves' disease using TCR sequencing and RNA sequencing of peripheral blood. The study took place in China and was registered as a clinical trial.

For this chain, trimming is 3 bases at the V end and 1 base at the J end, and the number of junction bases without a gene match is 4. The germline V gene gives CDR1 as SGHVS and CDR2 as FQNEAQ. The CDR3 spans 16 residues, from the cysteine through the phenylalanine. The CDR3 DNA has 48 bases and is translated from base 1. This clonotype was counted ten times or more. Its recognized antigen is unknown. No per-base quality is available; no much larger clone lies one base away. This specimen's time point label, interpreted: newly diagnosed GD, antithyroid drugs for less than 3 months. For both TCR sequencing and RNA sequencing, RNA was extracted from PBMCs using TRIzol. The diagnosis of Graves' disease was made according to American Thyroid Association guidelines. Recruitment of patients was carried out at an endocrinology department in Xi'an, China. Each patient gave about 10 milliliters of peripheral blood, collected in an EDTA anticoagulant tube. Ficoll Paque Plus density gradient separation was used to isolate PBMCs, and no further T cell sorting was done. An Agilent 2100 Bioanalyzer and agarose gel were used to assess RNA quality, and a NanoDrop 2000 was used to measure RNA concentration.

Libraries were made using multiplex PCR. Sequencing took place on an Illumina HiSeq 4000. iRepertoire HTBI primers and Arm-PCR amplification of CDR3 regions were used to construct TCR beta libraries. Before sequencing, the PCR products went through gel purification. As for the authors' bioinformatics: Gene usage analysis of CDR3 amino acid clonotypes relied on the 60 to 65 TRBV and about 15 TRBJ segments identified across samples. COPE and FqMerger were used to merge the filtered high-quality paired reads into contigs. BLAST was used to align contigs to the IMGT TRBV, TRBD and TRBJ reference genes, and CDR3 was defined following IMGT. Clonotypes above 0.1% frequency were classified as highly expanded clones. Shannon entropy served as the measure of repertoire diversity, while the Gini coefficient captured V-J evenness. Clonotypes shared by more than one individual were considered public. TCRdb cleaned the public reads at Q25 with fastp, built clones with MiXCR and kept in-frame beta chains. Each entry merges the rows of one CDR3 protein and shows their most common DNA and genes. The V and J calls, along with clone size, are taken from TCRdb and not from the paper's own processing. The sample table holds 370,000 or so distinct CDR3 sequences, of which roughly 15% were seen once. The ten largest clonotypes hold roughly a fifth of the sample.

Overall study results and their limits: Compared with newly diagnosed patients, persistent Graves' disease patients had lower TCR Shannon entropy and fewer highly expanded clones, which suggests clonal expansion. Patients with persistent disease shared more public clonotypes (around 2,500) than newly diagnosed patients did (around 930). Persistent disease showed preferential use of TRBV28, TRBJ1-2 and TRBJ2-5, whereas newly diagnosed disease favored TRBV20-1 and TRBJ2-1. As a limitation, the authors acknowledged that the small sample size may reduce accuracy. Because the primary lesion, thyroid tissue, could not be accessed, the study looked at peripheral blood alone. Sequencing and analysis were limited to the TCR beta chain.

This sample also belongs to another study, concerning T cells in Graves' hyperthyroidism and ophthalmopathy. According to the second study: Stable Graves' hyperthyroidism was defined as no progression to ophthalmopathy during 18 months of follow-up. The hyperthyroidism patients were between 18 and 65 years old and newly diagnosed, with a disease duration of less than 2 months. Exclusion was applied to patients with uncontrolled infections, other autoimmune diseases, pregnancy or lactation. Clinical symptoms, serum thyroxine and TRAb, thyroid ultrasound, and orbital computed tomography formed the basis for the diagnoses. A first-round RT-PCR of the TCR CDR3 used the HTBI primer set with the Qiagen OneStep RT-PCR kit. Most expanded thyroid clonotypes (frequency above 0.001) were also found in blood, which suggests that blood repertoires may mirror thyroid immune responses. A model built on a 13 V-J signature distinguished ophthalmopathy from stable hyperthyroidism, reaching roughly 88% sensitivity and about 81% specificity in cross-validation and 80%/75% in testing. In validation, progression to ophthalmopathy was predicted by the model with nearly 71% sensitivity and nearly 75% specificity, a median of roughly 6 months before onset. TCR V-J signatures able to tell the groups apart were searched for in a discovery cohort of some 100 patients, of whom around 42 had Graves' ophthalmopathy and more than 55 had stable Graves' hyperthyroidism. Prospective prediction of ophthalmopathy was tested in an independent validation cohort consisting of fewer than 20 hyperthyroidism patients and around 16 patients who later progressed to ophthalmopathy. The roughly 100 discovery patients were divided at random into training and test sets in a 7:3 ratio. In several Graves' hyperthyroidism patients, the study also compared T-cell repertoires from thyroid tissue with T-cell repertoires from blood. After blood sampling, hyperthyroidism patients were treated with methimazole at a starting dose of 30 mg daily, and ophthalmopathy patients were treated with high-dose intravenous methylprednisolone. Libraries were constructed in a second round of multiplex PCR, after which size selection and purification were carried out. The libraries were sequenced on an Illumina HiSeq2000 using paired-end 100 bp reads. SOAPnuke was used to process the raw data, with reads discarded if the reads contained adapters or uncalled bases, had a mean Phred below 15, or lacked an exact constant-primer or identifier match. High-quality paired reads were merged with COPE v1.2.5, and unique nucleotide sequences were defined as clonotypes. Clonotypes were aligned to IMGT TRBV, TRBD and TRBJ reference segments using MiTCR v1.1. Analysis was restricted to V-J combinations with a frequency above 0.0001, which covered 99.2% of repertoires. The TCS score was defined as F50 (clonal expansion) divided by E x V (chaos), with BLOSUM62-based TCRdist calculated between CDR3 peptides within each V-J. Welch's t-statistics and random forest reduced 500 to 650 V-J features to about 12, which were used in a naive Bayes classifier (R e1071). Sample size was not statistically predetermined, and blinding of investigators to group allocation was not performed. The paper describes TCR Vbeta CDR3 sequencing of roughly 130 peripheral blood samples, made up of 43 ophthalmopathy patients, roughly 72 hyperthyroidism patients and approximately 17 progressor patients.

Rearrangement joined TRBV7-8 to TRBJ2-3; 10 bases in the junction line up with TRBD2. The input for sequencing was peripheral blood mononuclear cells (PBMCs), taken at new diagnosis, from a patient treated with antithyroid drugs. This sequence was found in a woman younger than 30 with Graves disease. Donor details come from another sample of the same person, matched by shared clones. The sequence in DNA is TGTGCCAGCAGCTTGCAAGCGGGAGGGGGCACAGATACGCAGTATTTT. Translated, it gives CASSLQAGGGTDTQYF.